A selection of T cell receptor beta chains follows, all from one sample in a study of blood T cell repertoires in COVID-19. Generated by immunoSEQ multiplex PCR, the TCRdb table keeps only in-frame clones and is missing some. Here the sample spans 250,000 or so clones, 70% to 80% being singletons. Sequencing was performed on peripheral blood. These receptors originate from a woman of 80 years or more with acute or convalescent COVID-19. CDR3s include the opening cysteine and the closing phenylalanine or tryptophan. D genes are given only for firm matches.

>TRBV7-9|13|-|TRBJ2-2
CASSEEAGGELFF
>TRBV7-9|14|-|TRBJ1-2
CASSSGRGFGGYTF
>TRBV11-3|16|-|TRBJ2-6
CASSLAGSSGANVLTF
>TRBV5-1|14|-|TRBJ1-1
CASSLQGSNTEAFF
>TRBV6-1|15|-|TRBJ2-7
CASSEIGTDPYEQYF
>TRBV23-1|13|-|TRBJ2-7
CASSHPTSYEQYF
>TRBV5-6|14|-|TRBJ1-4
CASSSQGVNEKLFF
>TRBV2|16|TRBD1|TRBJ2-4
CASSDRTGGFGNIQYF
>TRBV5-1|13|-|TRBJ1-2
CASSGGQLYGYTF
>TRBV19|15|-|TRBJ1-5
CATHIGGAPNQPQHF
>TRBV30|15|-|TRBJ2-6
CAWTPDSSGANVLTF
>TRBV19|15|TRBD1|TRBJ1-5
CASRTTGGSNQPQHF
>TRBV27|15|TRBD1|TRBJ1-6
CASSLSTGGNTPLHF
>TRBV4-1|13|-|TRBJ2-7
CASSQDRVNEQYF
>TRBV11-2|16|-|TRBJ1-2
CASSLDLLGGANGYTF
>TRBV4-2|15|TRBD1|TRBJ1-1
CASSPSGQGNTEAFF
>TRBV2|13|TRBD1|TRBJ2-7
CASRGQGGYEQYF
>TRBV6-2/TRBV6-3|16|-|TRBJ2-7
CASSPLGATGSYEQYF
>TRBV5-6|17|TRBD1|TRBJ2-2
CASSFEAGQGNTGELFF
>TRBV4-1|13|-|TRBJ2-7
CASSYSGTTEQYF
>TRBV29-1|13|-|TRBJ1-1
CSVQTVRNTEAFF
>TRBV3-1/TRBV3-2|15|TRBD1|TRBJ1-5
CASSPGQGERQPQHF
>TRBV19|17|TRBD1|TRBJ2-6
CASSEGDRALGANVLTF
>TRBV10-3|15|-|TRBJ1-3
CAISPTGNSGNTIYF
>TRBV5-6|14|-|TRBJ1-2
CASSFGQLNYGYTF
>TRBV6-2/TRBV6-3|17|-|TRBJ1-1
CASSYSVVGGQETEAFF
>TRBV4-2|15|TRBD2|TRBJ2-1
CASSQTSGSSYEQFF
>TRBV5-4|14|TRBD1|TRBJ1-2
CASSLQGAGYGYTF
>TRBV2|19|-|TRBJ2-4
CASSENPSGLHLAKNIQYF
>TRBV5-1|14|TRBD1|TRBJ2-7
CASSSLTGADEQYF
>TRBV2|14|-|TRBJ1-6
CASSFDGRNSPLHF
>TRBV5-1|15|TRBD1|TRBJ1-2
CASTRDRGRVYGYTF
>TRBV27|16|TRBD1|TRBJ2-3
CASSLDRGRSTDTQYF
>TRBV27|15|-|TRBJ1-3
CASSLSGFSGNTIYF
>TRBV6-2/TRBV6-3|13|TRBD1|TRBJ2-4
CASSYSTGNIQYF
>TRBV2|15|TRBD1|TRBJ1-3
CASRPGTGFGNTIYF
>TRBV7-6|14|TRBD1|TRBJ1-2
CASSPDDRGYGYTF
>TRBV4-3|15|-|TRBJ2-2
CASSQDGGGGGELFF
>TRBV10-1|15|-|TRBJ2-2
CASSERGGNTGELFF
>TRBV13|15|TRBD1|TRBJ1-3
CASSARTGYGNTIYF
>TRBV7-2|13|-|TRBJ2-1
CASSFPLPGEQFF
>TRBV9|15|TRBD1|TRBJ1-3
CASSDQTGFGNTIYF
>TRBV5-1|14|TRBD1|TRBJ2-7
CASSSGQGLYEQYF
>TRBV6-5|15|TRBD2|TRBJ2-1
CASSQLAGGPGEQFF
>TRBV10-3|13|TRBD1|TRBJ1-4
CATRDSPAEKLFF
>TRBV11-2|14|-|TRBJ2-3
CASSLDRLAGTQYF
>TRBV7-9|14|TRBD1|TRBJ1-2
CASSADRGGYGYTF
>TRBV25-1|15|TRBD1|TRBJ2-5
CASSETGGRRETQYF
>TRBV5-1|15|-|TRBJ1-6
CASSPAGRGSSPLHF
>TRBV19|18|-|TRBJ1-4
CATLTGSVAHPTNEKLFF